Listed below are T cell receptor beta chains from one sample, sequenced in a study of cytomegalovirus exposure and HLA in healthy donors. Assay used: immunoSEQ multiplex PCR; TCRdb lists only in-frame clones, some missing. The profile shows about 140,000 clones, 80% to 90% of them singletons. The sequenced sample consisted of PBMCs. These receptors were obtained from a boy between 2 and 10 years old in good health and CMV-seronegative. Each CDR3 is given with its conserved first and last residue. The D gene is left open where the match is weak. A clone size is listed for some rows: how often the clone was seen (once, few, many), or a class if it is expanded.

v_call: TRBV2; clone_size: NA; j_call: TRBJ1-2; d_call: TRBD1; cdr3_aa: CARVQGTHGYTF; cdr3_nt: TGTGCCAGGGTACAGGGGACGCATGGCTACACCTTC
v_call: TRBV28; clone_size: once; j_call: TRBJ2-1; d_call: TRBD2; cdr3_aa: CASSLYRPFTLLARNEQFF; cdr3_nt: TGTGCCAGCAGTTTATATCGCCCGTTTACTTTACTAGCGCGGAATGAGCAGTTCTTC
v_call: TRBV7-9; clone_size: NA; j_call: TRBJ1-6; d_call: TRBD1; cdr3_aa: CASSNGQGYSPLHF; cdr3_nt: TGTGCCAGCAGTAACGGACAGGGATATTCACCCCTCCACTTT
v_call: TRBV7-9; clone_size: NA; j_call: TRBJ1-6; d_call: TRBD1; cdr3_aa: CASSTGGDSPVNSPLHF; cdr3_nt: TGTGCCAGCAGCACCGGAGGGGACAGCCCCGTTAATTCACCCCTCCACTTT
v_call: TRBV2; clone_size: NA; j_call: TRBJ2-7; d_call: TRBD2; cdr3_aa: CASRPASGRTGSYEQYF; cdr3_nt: TGTGCCAGCAGGCCTGCTAGCGGGAGGACCGGCTCCTACGAGCAGTACTTC
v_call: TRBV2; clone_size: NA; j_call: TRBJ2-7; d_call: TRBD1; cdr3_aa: CASSLDRGRFEQYF; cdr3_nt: TGTGCCAGCAGTCTTGACAGGGGGCGCTTCGAGCAGTACTTC
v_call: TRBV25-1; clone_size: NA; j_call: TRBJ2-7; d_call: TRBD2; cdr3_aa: CASSEFQAGGRGEQYF; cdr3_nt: TGTGCCAGCAGTGAATTTCAAGCGGGAGGGAGAGGCGAGCAGTACTTC
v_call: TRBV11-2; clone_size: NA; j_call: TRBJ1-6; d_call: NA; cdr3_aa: CASSLAARGGDSPLHF; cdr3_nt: TGTGCCAGCAGCTTAGCGGCCCGGGGAGGGGATTCACCCCTCCACTTT
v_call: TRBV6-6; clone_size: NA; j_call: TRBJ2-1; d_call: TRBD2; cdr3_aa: CASSYRGDEQFF; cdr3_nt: TGTGCCAGCAGTTATCGGGGGGATGAGCAGTTCTTC
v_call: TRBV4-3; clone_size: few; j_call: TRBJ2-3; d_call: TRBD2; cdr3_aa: CASSQDPYSGSKDTQYF; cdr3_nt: TGCGCCAGCAGCCAAGATCCGTATAGCGGGAGTAAGGATACGCAGTATTTT
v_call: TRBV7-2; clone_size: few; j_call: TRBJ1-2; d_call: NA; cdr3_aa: CASSSWGGDGYTF; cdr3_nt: TGTGCCAGCAGCTCCTGGGGGGGCGACGGCTACACCTTC
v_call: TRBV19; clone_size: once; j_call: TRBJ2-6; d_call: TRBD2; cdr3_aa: CASRPGGSGANVLTF; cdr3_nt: TGTGCCAGTAGACCGGGGGGCTCTGGGGCCAACGTCCTGACTTTC
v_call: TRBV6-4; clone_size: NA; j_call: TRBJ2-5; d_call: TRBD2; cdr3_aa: CASSDLRGEYQETQYF; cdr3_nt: TGTGCCAGCAGTGACCTACGGGGGGAGTACCAAGAGACCCAGTACTTC
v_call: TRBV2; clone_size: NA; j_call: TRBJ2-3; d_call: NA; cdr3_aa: CASSQTDTQYF; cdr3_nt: TGTGCCAGCAGTCAGACAGATACGCAGTATTTT
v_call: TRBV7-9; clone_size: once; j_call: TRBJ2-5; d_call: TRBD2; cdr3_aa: CASSLALSSGRAQETQYF; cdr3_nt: TGTGCCAGCAGCTTAGCGCTTTCTAGCGGGAGGGCACAAGAGACCCAGTACTTC
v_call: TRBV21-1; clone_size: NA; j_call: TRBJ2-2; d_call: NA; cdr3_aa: CASSLAGVTGELFF; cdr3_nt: TGTGCCAGCTCGCTAGCGGGAGTCACCGGGGAGCTGTTTTTT
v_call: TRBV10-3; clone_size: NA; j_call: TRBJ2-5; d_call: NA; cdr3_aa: CAISEDGDLDSSRETQYF; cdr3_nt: TGTGCCATCAGTGAAGATGGTGATTTGGACAGCTCGAGAGAGACCCAGTACTTC
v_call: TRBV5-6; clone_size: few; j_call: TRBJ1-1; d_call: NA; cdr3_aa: CASSIVGDLGTEAFF; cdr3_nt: TGTGCCAGCAGCATTGTCGGTGACTTAGGCACTGAAGCTTTCTTT
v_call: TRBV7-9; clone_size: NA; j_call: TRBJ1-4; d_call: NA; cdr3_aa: CASSLDREGRATNEKLFF; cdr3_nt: TGTGCCAGCAGCTTAGATCGCGAGGGGAGGGCAACTAATGAAAAACTGTTTTTT
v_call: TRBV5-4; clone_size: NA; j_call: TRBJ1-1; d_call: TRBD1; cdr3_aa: CASRPLRTGTVNTEAFF; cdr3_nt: TGTGCCAGCAGGCCCTTGAGAACCGGGACAGTGAACACTGAAGCTTTCTTT
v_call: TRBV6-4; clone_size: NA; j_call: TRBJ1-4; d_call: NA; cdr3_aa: CASKTGLREKLFF; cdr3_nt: TGTGCCAGCAAGACGGGACTTCGGGAAAAACTGTTTTTT
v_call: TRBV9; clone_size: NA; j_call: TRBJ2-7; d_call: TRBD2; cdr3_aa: CASSAGIAGGSYEQYF; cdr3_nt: TGTGCCAGCAGCGCCGGAATAGCGGGGGGCTCCTACGAGCAGTACTTC
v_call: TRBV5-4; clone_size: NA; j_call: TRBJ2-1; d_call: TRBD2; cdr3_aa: CASSARTSGRGGEQFF; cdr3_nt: TGTGCCAGCAGCGCACGGACTAGCGGGAGGGGGGGTGAGCAGTTCTTC
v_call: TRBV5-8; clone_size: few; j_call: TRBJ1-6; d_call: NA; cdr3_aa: CASSSEYGTFPDSPLHF; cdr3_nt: TGTGCCAGCAGCTCCGAATACGGGACATTTCCCGATTCACCCCTCCACTTT
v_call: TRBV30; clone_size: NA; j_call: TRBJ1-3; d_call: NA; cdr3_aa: CAWSAGTTGNTIYF; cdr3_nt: TGTGCCTGGAGTGCCGGGACAACTGGAAACACCATATATTTT
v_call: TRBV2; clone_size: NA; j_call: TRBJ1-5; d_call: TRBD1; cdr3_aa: CASRGDRLQPQHF; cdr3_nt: TGTGCCAGCAGGGGGGACAGATTACAGCCCCAGCATTTT
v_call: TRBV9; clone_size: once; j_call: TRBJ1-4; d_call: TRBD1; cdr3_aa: CASSVETGPNEKLFF; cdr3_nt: TGTGCCAGCAGCGTGGAGACAGGGCCCAATGAAAAACTGTTTTTT
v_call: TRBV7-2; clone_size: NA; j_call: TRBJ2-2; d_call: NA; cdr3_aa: CASSRRAVGGNTGELSF; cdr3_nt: TGTGCCAGCAGCCGGAGGGCTGTCGGAGGGAACACCGGGGAGCTGTCTTTT
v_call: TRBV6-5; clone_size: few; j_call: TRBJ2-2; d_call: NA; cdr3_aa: CASSYSGPYPGELFF; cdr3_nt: TGTGCCAGCAGTTACTCTGGGCCTTACCCCGGGGAGCTGTTTTTT
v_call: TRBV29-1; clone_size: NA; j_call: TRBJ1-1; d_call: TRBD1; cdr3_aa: CSVRDRGIEAFF; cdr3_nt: TGCAGCGTACGGGACAGAGGGATAGAAGCTTTCTTT
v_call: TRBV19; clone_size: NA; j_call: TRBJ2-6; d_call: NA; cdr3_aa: CASSIDTGAGANVLTF; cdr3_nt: TGTGCCAGTAGTATAGACACGGGAGCTGGGGCCAACGTCCTGACTTTC